The source of this T cell receptor beta chain is a study of CD8+CD57+ T cells in acquired aplastic anemia. As for the study in general: Read counts for CD4+ cells (from healthy donors) averaged approximately 10 million.

Germline-derived CDR1 and CDR2 are SNHLY and FYNNEI. This CDR3 has 15 residues. The ends lost 2 bases at V and 4 bases at J; junction bases unmatched: 2. In this sample, this clonotype turned up many times. The use of genomic DNA as template underpinned the TCR beta VDJ and CDR3 profiling. TCRdb re-analysed the reads in MiXCR, keeping a single row per CDR3 protein. The data hold 190,000 or so distinct CDR3 sequences, with over 55% observed a single time. The sequence derives from a human donor in good health. The chain uses TRBV2 and TRBJ2-2; 9 bases match TRBD2. Source material: sorted CD4+, CD8+, or CD8+CD57+ T cells (not recorded which) from PBMCs. CDR3 loop: CASSETTSGTGELFF. Here the CDR3 DNA reads TGTGCCAGCAGTGAAACGACTAGCGGCACCGGGGAGCTGTTTTTT.